The text below deals with one T cell receptor (beta chain). There are 16 residues in the CDR3. V lost 1 base to trimming and J lost 3 bases, with 16 bases between them. Germline V gene data show CDR1 as LNHDA and CDR2 as SQIVND (reference sequence). TCRdb's table, derived via immunoSEQ multiplex PCR, lists solely in-frame clones and lacks some. The sample includes around 600,000 clones, 95% of them seen just once. These data are taken from a study of shared clonotypes between healthy human individuals. Across the whole study: A few men and a couple of women, aged 18 to 49, were donors.

It was CD45RO-negative cells, positively selected for CCR7, that made up naive CD8 cells, with terminally differentiated effector memory CD45RA+ cells excluded. Those who donated, Caucasian adults without exception, all lived in Nashville, Tennessee. Sequencing was done on a sample of naive CD8+ T cells sorted from blood. The source of this sequence is a woman aged 25 to 39 in good health. V and J are TRBV19 and TRBJ2-7, with D perhaps TRBD2 (5 bases). CDR3 nucleotide sequence: TGTGCCAGTAGTATAGTTCGAGGGAGCGTATACTACGAGCAGTACTTC. As protein: CASSIVRGSVYYEQYF.